This T cell receptor beta chain was obtained from a study of T cells in Graves' hyperthyroidism and ophthalmopathy. Study-level findings and limits: Among clonotypes expanded in thyroid above 0.001, most were also found in blood. Ophthalmopathy was identified by the model a median about 6.4 months ahead of onset.

CDR3 length: 12 amino acids. Germline values: CDR1 DFQATT, CDR2 SNEGSKA (reference sequence). The ends were cut back, 5 bases at V and 8 bases at J, with 12 bases in the middle. There were TCR beta CDR3 regions amplified from RNA transcripts. TCR CDR3 underwent first-round RT-PCR with the HTBI primer set. Via MiXCR, TCRdb re-called the multiplex PCR reads, giving one row per CDR3 protein. The table includes 500,000 to 700,000 distinct CDR3 sequences, about a sixth detected once. This clonotype was found many times. Its antigen is not known. The sequencing input was blood. The sequence was collected from a woman between 18 and 29 years old with Graves' hyperthyroidism. The chain uses TRBV20-1 and TRBJ1-4; D possibly corresponds to TRBD1 (5 bases). CDR3: CSAGQGAEKLFF. The CDR3 DNA reads TGCAGTGCTGGGCAGGGCGCGGAAAAACTGTTTTTT.